This T cell receptor (beta chain) was found in a study of T cells in localized non-small cell lung cancer. Regarding the study as a whole: Heterogeneity remains possible, as sequencing covered one tumor region only. The study linked higher blood T cell density to longer overall survival.

It was adjacent lung free of atypia that was taken, at least 2 cm from the tumor margin. This CDR3 has 16 amino acids. V was shortened by 5 bases and J by 0 bases, with 14 bases between the two germline ends. Germline CDR1 is LNHDA and CDR2 is SQIVND (reference sequence). The table came from immunoSEQ multiplex PCR; TCRdb's copy has only in-frame clones and leaves some out. The sample comprises about 1,200 clones, roughly 34% of which are singletons, and less than 25% rests with the top ten. This clone came up once. Antigen specificity is unknown. The clonotype comes from a woman aged 40-69 years with stage I lung adenocarcinoma. The V gene is TRBV19, the J gene TRBJ1-5; D may be TRBD1 (6 bases). Material: normal lung tissue next to the tumor, obtained before any cancer treatment. CDR3 protein: CASSPMTGYSNQPQHF. CDR3 in DNA: TGTGCCAGTAGTCCCATGACAGGTTATAGCAATCAGCCCCAGCATTTT.